This T cell receptor beta chain was documented in a study of long-term antiretroviral therapy in people with HIV. Turning to the study itself: The earliest samples predate the 2015 immediate-ART recommendation by about a decade. Notes on the study in general: Before ART, certain clones expanded, and these dominated the repertoire at all time points. Whereas controls had wider CDR3 length ranges, HIV repertoires had narrower ones.

In germline, CDR1 is LNHNV, CDR2 YYDKDF (reference sequence). Between the trimmed V and J ends, which lost 2 bases and 6 bases, there was a span of 15 bases. The CDR3 covers 15 residues. For this clone: Its antigen is still unknown.

Cryopreserved PBMC samples of roughly 0.85-11 million cells were used for DNA extraction. The run of the v3.0 immunoSEQ assay was at survey level. TCRdb's copy holds only in-frame clones and misses some; the assay was immunoSEQ multiplex PCR. This table holds 33,000 or so clones, around 97% found once. Sequencing used unsorted PBMCs, obtained 7.6 years after starting antiretroviral therapy. The chain joins TRBV15 to TRBJ2-3, with a weak D call TRBD1 (6 bases). This TCR derives from a man aged 25-45 years with HIV. The CDR3 region is CATSRSQGIEDTQYF. CDR3 nucleotides: TGTGCCACCAGCAGATCTCAGGGGATCGAGGATACGCAGTATTTT.